This T cell receptor (beta chain) was sequenced for a study of OX40 agonist ivuxolimab in advanced cancers. General study findings and limits: Relative to CD4+, CD8+ T cells held more expanded clones on average.

Some clones are missing from TCRdb's copy, which holds only in-frame ones; the method was immunoSEQ multiplex PCR. The sample includes about 69,000 clones, 90% of them seen just once. The J segment lost 3 bases and the V segment lost 0 bases, leaving 9 bases of the junction unmatched. Germline-derived CDR1 and CDR2 are LGHNA and YSLEER. This CDR3 spans 18 amino acids. Worth noting for this clone: The antigen remains undetermined.

The sample in question was CD4+ or CD8+ T cells sorted from blood, obtained in a trial of the OX40 agonist ivuxolimab. This clonotype originated in an adult with an advanced solid tumor such as melanoma, head and neck, liver or kidney cancer. The chain recombines TRBV4-3 with TRBJ2-4; 9 nucleotides line up with TRBD2. The CDR3 sequence is CASSQDPGAGGSKNIQYF. DNA of the CDR3: TGCGCCAGCAGCCAAGATCCTGGTGCGGGAGGGAGCAAAAACATTCAGTACTTC.